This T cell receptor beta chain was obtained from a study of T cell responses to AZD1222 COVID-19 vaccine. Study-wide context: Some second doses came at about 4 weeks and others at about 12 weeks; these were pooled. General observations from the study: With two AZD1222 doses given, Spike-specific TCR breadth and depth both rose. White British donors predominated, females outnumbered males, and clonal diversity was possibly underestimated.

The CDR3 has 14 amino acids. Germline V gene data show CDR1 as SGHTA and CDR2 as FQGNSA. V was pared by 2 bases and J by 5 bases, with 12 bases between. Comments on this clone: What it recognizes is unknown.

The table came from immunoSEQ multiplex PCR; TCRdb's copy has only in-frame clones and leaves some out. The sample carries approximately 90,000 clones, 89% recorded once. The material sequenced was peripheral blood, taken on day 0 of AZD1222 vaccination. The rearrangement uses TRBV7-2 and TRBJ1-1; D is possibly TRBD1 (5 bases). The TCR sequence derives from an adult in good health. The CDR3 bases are TGTGCCAGCAGCTTAACTAAGGGGTTGACTGAAGCTTTCTTT. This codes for CASSLTKGLTEAFF.